This TCR beta chain was captured by sequencing in a study of T cells in localized non-small cell lung cancer. Overall study results and limits: Only one tumor region went through sequencing, so heterogeneity may still be there. Median detection of top 100 tumor clones in adjacent lung was 57 clones.

Sequencing was performed with immunoSEQ multiplex PCR; in TCRdb, only in-frame clones are kept and a portion is missing. This table has approximately 23,000 clones, around 90% appearing once. Of note for this clone: Its antigen is unidentified.

The V gene's germline CDR1 is LNHDA and CDR2 SQIVND (reference sequence). V lost 6 bases and J lost 6, with 15 bases in between. CDR3 length: 13 residues. The chain couples TRBV19 to TRBJ2-7; D may correspond to TRBD1 or TRBD2 (5 bases each). This receptor was taken from a male donor aged 60 or older with stage I lung adenocarcinoma. This specimen was peripheral blood, taken before any cancer treatment. CDR3 sequence reads: CASSPGRAGEQYF. The CDR3 DNA is TGTGCCAGTAGCCCGGGACGTGCGGGCGAGCAGTACTTC.